A single T cell receptor (beta chain) is shown here with its context. It lacks a known antigen. Base quality data are lacking; no much larger clone is found one base away. TCRbeta CDR3 regions were amplified from genomic DNA by means of the immunoSEQ Assay, a bias-controlled multiplex PCR. Under the source paper's analysis protocol: Within the assay, amplification of reference gene primers was used to estimate how many nucleated cells each sample contained. To quantify the absolute abundance of each unique TCRbeta CDR3 rearrangement, sequence reads were collapsed and filtered. Productive Simpson clonality was computed per sample as the square root of Simpson's diversity index over productive rearrangements. TCRdb retrieved this table from immuneACCESS and kept in-frame rearrangements only. Not all clones are present; in checked studies, unresolved V genes account for under half, and no reason is known for the remainder. V, J and clone size derive from that table, while D and trimming were established from the DNA sequence. The sample table lists some 260,000 clones, roughly 84% of them with a count of one. The ten biggest clones cover roughly 3.1% of the sample.

Collaborating institutions collected whole blood in K2EDTA tubes following their own protocols. For TCRbeta analysis, collaborator samples were shipped as frozen whole blood, as isolated PBMCs, or as DNA extracted from either sample type. The sample is drawn from a study of blood T cell repertoires in COVID-19 (dated by TCRdb to 2018 to 2021). For the study in its entirety: The collaborator samples originated in the United States, Italy and Spain and spanned the acute and convalescent phases of COVID-19. The material from the prospective study consisted of cDNA or gDNA derived from T cells, B-cell-depleted T cells, or PBMCs. Subjects who had been exposed to COVID-19, were actively infected with it, or had recovered from it provided the deeply sampled blood TCRbeta repertoires that made up the dataset. The repertoires were released in a freely available public database meant as a resource for research on the immune response to SARS-CoV-2. Samples were obtained from the ongoing ImmuneRACE study (first 160 participants) and from over 1,000 subjects provided by 6 global collaborators. Sample metadata almost always included a de-identified subject ID, COVID-19 status, age in years and sex. Where HLA class I and class II types were available, the types were taken from metadata supplied by the sample provider, not from assay-based typing. On the study overall, not on this receptor specifically: The quantity of clinical and demographic metadata differed by source and by participant and was supplied without curation.

Trimming at the junction amounts to 6 bases on V and 3 bases on J, and the germline ends lie 9 bases apart. The CDR3 sequence holds 13 residues, the cysteine and phenylalanine included. Only the CDR3 DNA is retained, 39 bases long and in frame from the first base. CDR1 is given as SGHVS and CDR2 as FNYEAQ, both from the germline V gene. The receptor was derived from a woman younger than 30 with acute or convalescent COVID-19. Sample: peripheral blood. The rearrangement joined TRBV7-6 to TRBJ1-5; too little of a D gene remains to name it. CDR3 region: CASSFSFNQPQHF. At the DNA level, the sequence is TGTGCCAGCAGTTTCAGTTTCAATCAGCCCCAGCATTTT.